Shown below are 19 T cell receptor beta chains from a single sample sequenced in a study of blood T cells in healthy people across ages. Primers used in a second PCR of about 7 to 11 cycles were a sample-barcoded 5' primer and a J-beta primer mix. MiXCR, run by TCRdb on the 5' RACE reads, gives a single entry per CDR3 protein. The table lists over 600,000 distinct CDR3 sequences, under 25% of them singletons. The specimen sequenced was blood. The receptors come from an older man in good health.

This clonotype was seen a few times. The V and J genes are TRBV20-1 and TRBJ2-2; D gene uncertain. Germline CDR1 reads DFQATT; CDR2 reads SNEGSKA (reference sequence). Trimming removed 0 bases from V and 7 bases from J, with 15 bases in between. This CDR3 comprises 15 residues. DNA for the CDR3: TGCAGTGCTAGAGATCTAACGACCCGAGTCGGGGAGCTGTTTTTT. It encodes CSARDLTTRVGELFF.

This clonotype was seen only once. The chain couples TRBV6-2 or TRBV6-3 to TRBJ2-3, with 7 bases identical to TRBD1. Trimming removed 8 bases from V and 2 bases from J; junction bases left unmatched: 10. The CDR3 consists of 15 residues. Germline V lookup: CDR1 MNHEY, CDR2 SVGEGT. The CDR3 DNA follows: TGTGCCAGCGAAAGGGGGCTGGATCACACAGATACGCAGTATTTT. Its translation: CASERGLDHTDTQYF.

This clonotype was recorded a few times. The genes are TRBV25-1 and TRBJ2-5, with D hard to call. V lost 2 bases, J lost 13 bases, and 8 bases lay in between. Germline CDR1 is MGHDK and CDR2 is SYGVNS. The length of the CDR3 is 10 residues. Written as DNA, the CDR3 is TGTGCCAGCAGTGAAACGAGGCTGTACTTC. This encodes CASSETRLYF.

The chain carries TRBV5-1 and TRBJ2-3, with unresolved D. The CDR3 runs 11 residues. Between the trimmed V and J ends, which lost 6 bases and 5 bases, there was a span of 7 bases. The germline V gene has CDR1 SGHRS and CDR2 YFSETQ. The CDR3 protein is CASTDGDTQYF. CDR3 bases: TGCGCCAGCACCGATGGAGATACGCAGTATTTT. The complete variable domain, with remaining parts taken from reference TRBV5-1 and TRBJ2-3, reads KAGVTQTPRYLIKTRGQQVTLSCSPISGHRSVSWYQQTPGQGLQFLFEYFSETQRNKGNFPGRFSGRQFSNSRSEMNVSTLELGDSALYLCASTDGDTQYFGPGTRLTVL.

There are a few counts of this clonotype. J is TRBJ2-3 and V is TRBV28; TRBD2 agrees at 7 bases. V gave up 6 bases and J gave up 2 bases; unmatched junction bases: 8. The CDR3 loop spans 15 amino acids. CDR1 MDHEN and CDR2 SYDVKM come from the germline V gene. The CDR3: CASRQNSGYTDTQYF. The CDR3 DNA sequence: TGTGCCAGCAGGCAAAATAGCGGGTACACAGATACGCAGTATTTT. Complete variable domain (other parts from reference TRBV28 and TRBJ2-3): DVKVTQSSRYLVKRTGEKVFLECVQDMDHENMFWYRQDPGLGLRLIYFSYDVKMKEKGDIPEGYSVSREKKERFSLILESASTNQTSMYLCASRQNSGYTDTQYFGPGTRLTVL.

The chain links TRBV5-1 to TRBJ2-5; the match to TRBD2 covers 8 bases. J was trimmed by 3 bases and V by 0 bases; bases with no gene match: 4. CDR3 length: 15 residues. Per the germline V gene, CDR1 is SGHRS and CDR2 is YFSETQ. The CDR3 region has the DNA TGCGCCAGCAGCTTGGAGGGGACTAGAGAAGAGACCCAGTACTTC. This codes for CASSLEGTREETQYF.

This clonotype appeared a few times. The chain carries TRBV7-8 and TRBJ2-5; the D is unclear. There are 15 residues in the CDR3. The ends were cut back, 6 bases at V and 0 bases at J, with 14 bases in the middle. From germline, CDR1 is SGHVS and CDR2 FQNEAQ. In DNA form, the CDR3 reads TGTGCCAGCAGTTCCCACCTCCTGGACCAAGAGACCCAGTACTTC. It yields the protein CASSSHLLDQETQYF.

This chain uses TRBV28 with TRBJ1-5; 8 positions match TRBD1. The CDR3 length is 17 residues. The germline gives CDR1 MDHEN, CDR2 SYDVKM. V dropped 3 bases and J dropped 0; count of bases not matched to a gene: 7. The CDR3 DNA is TGTGCCAGCAGTTTGTTGACGGGACAGGATAGCAATCAGCCCCAGCATTTT. Translation: CASSLLTGQDSNQPQHF.

The rearrangement joins TRBV20-1 to TRBJ2-5, with 14 nucleotides matching TRBD2. The end of the DNA is better explained by TRBJ2-7, so the J call may be wrong. The germline gives CDR1 DFQATT, CDR2 SNEGSKA (reference sequence). The CDR3 loop spans 16 amino acids. The CDR3 DNA is TGCAGTGCTAGAGATCCGGGACTAGCGGGAGTCTACGAGCAGTACTTC. Translated, it gives CSARDPGLAGVYEQYF.

This chain joins TRBV10-3 and TRBJ2-7, with a weak D call TRBD1 (6 bases). Germline V gives CDR1 ENHRY, CDR2 SYGVKD. V lost 3 bases and J 5 bases, leaving 14 bases between the germline ends. The CDR3 covers 14 residues. As DNA, the CDR3 is TGTGCCATCAGTGATGGAGCAGGGGCGAACGAGCAGTACTTC. Protein: CAISDGAGANEQYF.

CDR3 in DNA: TGTGCCAGCAGCTTCCCCCAAAGACCCAAGGGGGGCTACACCTTC. Translated, it gives CASSFPQRPKGGYTF. This rearrangement joins TRBV7-2 to TRBJ1-2, with D possibly being TRBD1 (5 bases). Trimming left V 3 bases short and J 8 bases short, with 19 bases between. Germline-derived CDR1 and CDR2 are SGHTA and FQGNSA. The CDR3 has 15 amino acids.

The gene calls are TRBV2 and TRBJ2-7; D not resolved. The V gene's germline CDR1 is SNHLY and CDR2 FYNNEI. The CDR3 is 13 residues long. Trimming removed 1 base at V and 6 bases at J, with 10 bases between. CDR3 loop: CASSEVDVSEQYF. DNA for the CDR3: TGTGCCAGCAGTGAAGTTGACGTGAGCGAGCAGTACTTC.

V and J are TRBV5-1 and TRBJ2-5; 7 bases agree with TRBD1. The end of the DNA fits TRBJ2-1 better, so the J call may be wrong. Germline V gene data show CDR1 as SGHRS and CDR2 as YFSETQ. The CDR3 runs to 15 residues. The CDR3: CASSSTGQTLDEQFF. CDR3 DNA sequence: TGCGCCAGCAGCTCAACGGGACAGACCTTGGATGAGCAGTTCTTC.

This clonotype showed up many times. J is TRBJ2-5 and V is TRBV6-1; perhaps D is TRBD1 or TRBD2 (6 bases each). V lost 6 bases to trimming and J lost 5 bases, with 22 bases between them. Germline V gene lookup returns CDR1 MNHNS and CDR2 SASEGT. This CDR3 has 16 residues. The CDR3, as DNA: TGTGCCAGCAGACTGGGGGGCAGTACCCCCGACGAGACCCAGTACTTC. Translating it yields CASRLGGSTPDETQYF.

This clonotype was detected many times. The rearrangement joins TRBV3-1 to TRBJ2-7, with 13 positions matching TRBD2. Trimming took 3 bases from V and 3 from J; bases not matched to a gene: 2. This CDR3 spans 15 amino acids. Germline CDR1 reads LGHDT; CDR2 reads YNNKEL (reference sequence). CDR3 amino acids: CASSQGLAGYYEQYF. CDR3 nucleotides: TGTGCCAGCAGCCAGGGACTAGCGGGATACTACGAGCAGTACTTC.

The chain links TRBV7-2 to TRBJ2-7, with TRBD1 matching over 9 bases. The CDR3 loop spans 15 amino acids. With 4 bases clipped from V and 6 bases from J, the junction kept 10 bases outside the gene matches. CDR1 and CDR2 (germline): SGHTA, FQGNSA. The CDR3: CASSSPGTGIIEQYF. The CDR3, as DNA: TGTGCCAGCAGCTCCCCCGGGACAGGGATAATCGAGCAGTACTTC.

This chain uses TRBV27 with TRBJ1-2; the match to TRBD1 covers 7 bases. CDR1 is MNHEY and CDR2 is SMNVEV in the germline V gene (reference sequence). This CDR3 has 16 residues. Trimming removed 4 bases from V and 4 bases from J; junction bases left unmatched: 12. The chain's CDR3 is CASSSGPSTGSYGYTF. DNA of the CDR3: TGTGCCAGCAGTTCCGGGCCATCGACAGGGAGCTATGGCTACACCTTC.

The table lists this clonotype with many counts. This chain uses TRBV6-5 with TRBJ2-4; TRBD2 matches 7 bases. The CDR3 sequence is 19 residues long. Looked up from germline, CDR1 is MNHEY and CDR2 is SVGAGI. The V segment lost 0 bases and the J segment 0 bases; nucleotides outside the gene matches: 11. For the CDR3, the DNA is TGTGCCAGCAGTTACTCTCCGGGGGGTGCCGACAGAGCCAAAAACATTCAGTACTTC. Translating it yields CASSYSPGGADRAKNIQYF.

The rearrangement joins TRBV18 to TRBJ2-5, with TRBD2 matching 14 bases. The tail of the sequence fits TRBJ2-1 better, so the J call may be wrong. In germline, CDR1 is KGHSH, CDR2 LQKENI. This CDR3 comprises 14 residues. This CDR3 is CASSQGTSGSSQFF. CDR3 DNA sequence: TGTGCCAGCTCACAGGGGACTAGCGGGAGTTCGCAGTTCTTC.